Sequencing of this T cell receptor (beta chain) was carried out in a study of T cell responses to AZD1222 COVID-19 vaccine. The trim removed 3 bases at V and 7 bases at J, leaving 8 bases unmatched. Germline V lookup: CDR1 SGHRS, CDR2 YFSETQ. The CDR3 spans 16 residues. TCRdb keeps only in-frame clones here, not all; method: immunoSEQ multiplex PCR. The data contain over 110,000 clones, 92% of them singletons. This chain links TRBV5-1 with TRBJ2-2; 11 positions match TRBD2. The receptor comes from an adult in good health. The sequenced sample was peripheral blood, obtained on day 0 of AZD1222 vaccination. The CDR3 region has the DNA TGCGCCAGCAGCTCGACTAGCGGGACCGCCGGCGGGGAGCTGTTTTTT. This translates into CASSSTSGTAGGELFF.